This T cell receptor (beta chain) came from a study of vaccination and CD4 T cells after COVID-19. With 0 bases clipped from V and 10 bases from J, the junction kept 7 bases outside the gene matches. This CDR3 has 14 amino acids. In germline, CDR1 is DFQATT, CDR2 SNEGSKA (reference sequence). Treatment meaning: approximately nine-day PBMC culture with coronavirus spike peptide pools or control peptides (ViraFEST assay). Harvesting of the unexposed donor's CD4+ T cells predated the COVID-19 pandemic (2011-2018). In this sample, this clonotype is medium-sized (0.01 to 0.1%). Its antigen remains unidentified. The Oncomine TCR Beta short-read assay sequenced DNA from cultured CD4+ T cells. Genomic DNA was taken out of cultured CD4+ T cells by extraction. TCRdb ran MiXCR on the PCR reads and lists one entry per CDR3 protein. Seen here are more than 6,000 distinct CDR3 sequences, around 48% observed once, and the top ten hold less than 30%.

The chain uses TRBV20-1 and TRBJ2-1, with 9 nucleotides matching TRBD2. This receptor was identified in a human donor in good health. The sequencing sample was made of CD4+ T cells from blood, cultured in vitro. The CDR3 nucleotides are TGCAGTGCTAGAGAGTTAGCGGGAGCCTGGGAGCAGTTCTTC. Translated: CSARELAGAWEQFF.